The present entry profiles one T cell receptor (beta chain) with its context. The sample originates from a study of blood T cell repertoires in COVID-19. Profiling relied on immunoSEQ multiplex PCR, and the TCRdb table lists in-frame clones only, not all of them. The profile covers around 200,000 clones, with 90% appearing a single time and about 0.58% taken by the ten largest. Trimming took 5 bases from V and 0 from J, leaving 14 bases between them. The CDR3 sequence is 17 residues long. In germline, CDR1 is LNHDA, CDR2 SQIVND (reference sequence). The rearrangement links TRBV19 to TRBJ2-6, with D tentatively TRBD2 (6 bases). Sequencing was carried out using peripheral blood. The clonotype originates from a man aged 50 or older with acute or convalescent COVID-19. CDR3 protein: CASSLGGGTSGANVLTF. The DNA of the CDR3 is TGTGCCAGTAGTTTGGGTGGGGGGACCTCTGGGGCCAACGTCCTGACTTTC.